Listed below are T cell receptor beta chains from one sample, sequenced in a study of T cell responses to AZD1222 COVID-19 vaccine. Sequencing was performed with immunoSEQ multiplex PCR; in TCRdb, only in-frame clones are kept and a portion is missing. The sample has more than 100,000 clones, around 90% seen once. This sample comprised peripheral blood, obtained 28 days after the second AZD1222 dose. All receptors derive from an adult who received the AZD1222 COVID-19 vaccine. Each CDR3 is given with its conserved first and last residue. Each record gives: D gene, CDR3 length, J gene, V gene, clone size, CDR3 DNA, CDR3 protein. The D gene is left open where the match is weak. For some rows the clone size is stated as once, few or many, or as a class when expanded; others skip it.

. 13 TRBJ2-3 TRBV19 . TGTGCCAGTAGTATAGCCTCCCCAGATACGCAGTATTTT CASSIASPDTQYF
TRBD1 14 TRBJ1-2 TRBV9 . TGTGCCAGCAGCCTTGACAGGGCCCCCTATGGCTACACCTTC CASSLDRAPYGYTF
. 14 TRBJ1-6 TRBV9 . TGTGCCAGCAGCGTAGAAAACAGGAATTCACCCCTCCACTTT CASSVENRNSPLHF
. 14 TRBJ2-7 TRBV5-1 . TGCGCCAGCAGTACCGGAGGGGGTCCCTACGAGCAGTACTTC CASSTGGGPYEQYF
TRBD1 15 TRBJ2-3 TRBV4-3 . TGCGCCAGCAGCCGGGGACAGGGGAGCACAGATACGCAGTATTTT CASSRGQGSTDTQYF
. 15 TRBJ1-5 TRBV9 . TGTGCCAGCAGCGTAGGGGGAAGGACGGATCAGCCCCAGCATTTT CASSVGGRTDQPQHF
. 15 TRBJ2-5 TRBV7-2 . TGTGCCAGCAGCTTAAGGCAGGGAGGAAAAGAGACCCAGTACTTC CASSLRQGGKETQYF
. 14 TRBJ1-1 TRBV7-3 . TGTGCCAGCAGCTCCGGGAACCCCCCTCTTGCTGCTTTCTTT CASSSGNPPLAAFF
TRBD2 15 TRBJ2-1 TRBV11-2 . TGTGCCAGCAGCTTCCGCGGGGGGGCTGGCAATGAGCAGTTCTTC CASSFRGGAGNEQFF
. 14 TRBJ1-1 TRBV24-1 . TGTGCCACCAGTGATGCTGACACGGATACTGAAGCTTTCTTT CATSDADTDTEAFF
. 13 TRBJ2-7 TRBV7-9 . TGTGCCAGCAGCCCCCGTGGGGGGAACGAGCAGTACTTC CASSPRGGNEQYF
TRBD1 15 TRBJ1-2 TRBV9 . TGTGCCAGCAGCGTAGAGGGGACAGGGGACTATGGCTACACCTTC CASSVEGTGDYGYTF
TRBD1 15 TRBJ1-4 TRBV11-1 . TGTGCCAGCAGCTGGGGACAGGGGATCGGTGAAAAACTGTTTTTT CASSWGQGIGEKLFF
. 14 TRBJ1-1 TRBV5-5 . TGTGCCAGCAGCTCCGACAAGCTGAACACTGAAGCTTTCTTT CASSSDKLNTEAFF
. 16 TRBJ1-1 TRBV18 . TGTGCCAGCTCACGCTTAAGGCTGGGGGGGGACACTGAAGCTTTCTTT CASSRLRLGGDTEAFF
TRBD1 16 TRBJ1-4 TRBV15 . TGTGCCACCAGCAAGACAGGGGATGTACCTAATGAAAAACTGTTTTTT CATSKTGDVPNEKLFF
. 15 TRBJ1-1 TRBV28 . TGTGCCAGCAAGGTACCAGGGGTGAGCGGCACTGAAGCTTTCTTT CASKVPGVSGTEAFF
TRBD1 16 TRBJ1-2 TRBV4-3 . TGCGCCAGCAGCCAAGACTTGGGACAGGGAGCCTATGGCTACACCTTC CASSQDLGQGAYGYTF
. 15 TRBJ1-2 TRBV28 . TGTGCCAGCAGTTCTTCCTCTCGGCCTTCCCAGGGCTACACCTTC CASSSSSRPSQGYTF
. 14 TRBJ1-2 TRBV5-8 . TGTGCCAGCCGCCCGGGGTGGGATAACTATGGCTACACCTTC CASRPGWDNYGYTF
TRBD1 16 TRBJ1-5 TRBV6-2/TRBV6-3 . TGTGCCAGCAGCAGGATAAGGGGGCGAAGCAATCAGCCCCAGCATTTT CASSRIRGRSNQPQHF
. 15 TRBJ2-2 TRBV5-5 once TGTGCCAGCAGCGTCCGGGACCTAAACACCGGGGAGCTGTTTTTT CASSVRDLNTGELFF
. 20 TRBJ2-7 TRBV2 . TGTGCCAGCAGTGAAGCCGCCCTTCAATACGGGGACATATTGATCTACGAGCAGTACTTC CASSEAALQYGDILIYEQYF
. 15 TRBJ2-7 TRBV11-2 . TGTGCCAGCAGCTTAGATCTAGAACGGACCTACGAGCAGTACTTC CASSLDLERTYEQYF
. 13 TRBJ2-7 TRBV5-4 few TGTGCCAGCAGCTTAACAGGTACCTACGAGCAGTACTTC CASSLTGTYEQYF
. 15 TRBJ2-3 TRBV7-6 . TGTGCCAGCAGCTTAGTCGGACAGAGCACAGATACGCAGTATTTT CASSLVGQSTDTQYF
. 14 TRBJ1-1 TRBV6-6 . TGTGCCAGCAGTTGGTCAAACCTCTACGACGAAGCTTTCTTT CASSWSNLYDEAFF
TRBD1 14 TRBJ1-5 TRBV18 . TGTGCCAGCTCATCGGACAGGTTCAATCAGCCCCAGCATTTT CASSSDRFNQPQHF
. 13 TRBJ1-1 TRBV2 . TGTGCCAGCAGACTTAGGGGTGACACTGAAGCTTTCTTT CASRLRGDTEAFF
TRBD1 16 TRBJ1-1 TRBV3-1/TRBV3-2 . TGTGCCAGCAGCCCTCAGGGACAGCGTCTCAACACTGAAGCTTTCTTT CASSPQGQRLNTEAFF
TRBD1 13 TRBJ1-2 TRBV28 . TGTGCCAGCAGTTTAGGGACAGCTAGAGGCTACACCTTC CASSLGTARGYTF
. 14 TRBJ1-2 TRBV5-6 . TGTGCCAGCAGCAGAGGACAGCCTAACTATGGCTACACCTTC CASSRGQPNYGYTF
TRBD1 14 TRBJ2-7 TRBV9 . TGTGCCAGCAGCGTAGTTGACAGGGGCTACGAGCAGTACTTC CASSVVDRGYEQYF